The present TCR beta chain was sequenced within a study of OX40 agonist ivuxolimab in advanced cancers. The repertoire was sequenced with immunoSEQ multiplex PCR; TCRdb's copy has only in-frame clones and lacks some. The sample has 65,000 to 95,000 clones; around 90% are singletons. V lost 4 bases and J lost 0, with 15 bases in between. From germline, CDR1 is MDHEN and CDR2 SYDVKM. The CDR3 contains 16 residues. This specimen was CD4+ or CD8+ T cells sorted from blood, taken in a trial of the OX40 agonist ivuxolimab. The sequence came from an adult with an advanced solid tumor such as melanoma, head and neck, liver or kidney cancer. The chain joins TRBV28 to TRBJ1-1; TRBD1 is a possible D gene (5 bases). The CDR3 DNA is TGTGCCAGCAGTTATCCCGTTCAGGGACTGAACACTGAAGCTTTCTTT. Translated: CASSYPVQGLNTEAFF.